What follows is one T cell receptor (beta chain) and its context. This specimen belongs to a study of blood T cell repertoires in COVID-19. Study summary: Samples representing acute and convalescent COVID-19 were sourced from the United States, Italy and Spain. The analysed material was cDNA or gDNA that came from T cells, B-cell-depleted T cells, or PBMCs.

The CDR3 covers 18 residues. Looked up from germline, CDR1 is LGHNA and CDR2 is YSLEER. J gave up 2 bases and V 0 bases, and 7 bases lay outside the gene matches. Authors' processing steps: By means of reference gene primer amplification, nucleated cell counts were estimated. Libraries were prepared by immunoSEQ multiplex PCR; TCRdb keeps only in-frame clonotypes and omits some of them. V and J calls and clone size follow that table, whereas D and trimming were derived from the DNA. The table has approximately 150,000 clones, over 70% seen once; the top ten hold 30% to 45%. The receptor comes from a man over 45 who had recovered from COVID-19. This chain connects TRBV4-3 to TRBJ2-3; 11 nucleotides line up with TRBD2. The sequenced sample was peripheral blood. The CDR3 bases are TGCGCCAGCAGCCAAGATCTGGCTAGCGGGGGGTTCACAGATACGCAGTATTTT. Translation gives CASSQDLASGGFTDTQYF.